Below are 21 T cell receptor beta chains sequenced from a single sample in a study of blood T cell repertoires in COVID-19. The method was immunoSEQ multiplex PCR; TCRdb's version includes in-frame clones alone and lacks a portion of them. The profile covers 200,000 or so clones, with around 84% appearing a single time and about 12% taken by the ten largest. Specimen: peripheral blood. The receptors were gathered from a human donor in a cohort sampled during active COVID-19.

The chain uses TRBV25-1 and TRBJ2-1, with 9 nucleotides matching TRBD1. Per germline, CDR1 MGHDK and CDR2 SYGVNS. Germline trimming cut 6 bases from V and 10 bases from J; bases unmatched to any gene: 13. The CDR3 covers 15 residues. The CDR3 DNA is TGTGCCAGCAGCGAGACCGGGACAGGGAAGGTAGAGCAGTTCTTC. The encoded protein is CASSETGTGKVEQFF.

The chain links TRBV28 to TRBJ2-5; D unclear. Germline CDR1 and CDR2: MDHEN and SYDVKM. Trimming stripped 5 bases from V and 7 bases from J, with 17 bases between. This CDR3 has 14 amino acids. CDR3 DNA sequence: TGTGCCAGCAGTCCCCAGACTGGCTTGGGGACCCAGTACTTC. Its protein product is CASSPQTGLGTQYF.

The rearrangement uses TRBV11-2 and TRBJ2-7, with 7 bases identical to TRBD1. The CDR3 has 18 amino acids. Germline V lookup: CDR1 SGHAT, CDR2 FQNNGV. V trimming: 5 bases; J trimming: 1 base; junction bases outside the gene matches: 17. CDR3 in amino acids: CASSPVRRHRGTSYEQYF. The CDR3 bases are TGTGCCAGCAGCCCCGTCCGTCGGCACAGGGGTACGTCCTACGAGCAGTACTTC. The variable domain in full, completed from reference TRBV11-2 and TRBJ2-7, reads EAGVAQSPRYKIIEKRQSVAFWCNPISGHATLYWYQQILGQGPKLLIQFQNNGVVDDSQLPKDRFSAERLKGVDSTLKIQPAKLEDSAVYLCASSPVRRHRGTSYEQYFGPGTRLTVT.

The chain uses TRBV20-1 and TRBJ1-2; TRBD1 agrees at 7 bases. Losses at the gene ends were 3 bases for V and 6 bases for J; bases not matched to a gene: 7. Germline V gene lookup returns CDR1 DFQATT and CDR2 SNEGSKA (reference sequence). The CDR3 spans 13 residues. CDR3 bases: TGCAGTGCTAGTCTCAGGGGGTCGAATGGCTACACCTTC. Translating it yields CSASLRGSNGYTF.

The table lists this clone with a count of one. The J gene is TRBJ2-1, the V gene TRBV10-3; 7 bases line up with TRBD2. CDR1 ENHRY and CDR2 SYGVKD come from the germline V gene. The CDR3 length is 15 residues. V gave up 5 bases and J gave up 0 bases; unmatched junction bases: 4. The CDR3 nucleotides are TGTGCCATCAGTTTGGGGGGGAGCTCCTACAATGAGCAGTTCTTC. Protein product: CAISLGGSSYNEQFF.

CDR3 DNA sequence: TGTGCCAGTAGTCCCACGACTAGCGGGAGGTACGAGCAGTACTTC. This codes for CASSPTTSGRYEQYF. The chain couples TRBV19 to TRBJ2-7; 13 bases align to TRBD2. Germline-derived CDR1 and CDR2 are LNHDA and SQIVND (reference sequence). The CDR3 totals 15 residues. The junction had 5 bases not matched to a gene; V was cut back by 5 bases and J by 4 bases.

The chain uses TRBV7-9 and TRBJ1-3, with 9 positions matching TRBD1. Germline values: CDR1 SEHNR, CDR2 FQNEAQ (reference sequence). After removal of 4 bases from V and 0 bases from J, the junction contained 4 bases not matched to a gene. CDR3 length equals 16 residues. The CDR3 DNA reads TGTGCCAGCAGCTCCGACAGGGGGGGCTCTGGAAACACCATATATTTT. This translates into CASSSDRGGSGNTIYF.

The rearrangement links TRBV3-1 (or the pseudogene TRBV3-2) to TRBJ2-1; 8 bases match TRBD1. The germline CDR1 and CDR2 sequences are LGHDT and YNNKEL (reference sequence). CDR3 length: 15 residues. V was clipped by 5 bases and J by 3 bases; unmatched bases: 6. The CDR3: CASSGRDRNYNEQFF. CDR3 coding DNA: TGTGCCAGCAGCGGCCGGGACAGGAACTACAATGAGCAGTTCTTC.

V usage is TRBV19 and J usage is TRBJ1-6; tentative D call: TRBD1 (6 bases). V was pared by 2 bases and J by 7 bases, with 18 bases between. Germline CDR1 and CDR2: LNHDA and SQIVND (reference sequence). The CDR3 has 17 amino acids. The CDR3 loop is CASSIKVGRGPNSPLHF. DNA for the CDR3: TGTGCCAGTAGTATAAAAGTCGGCAGGGGCCCAAATTCACCCCTCCACTTT.

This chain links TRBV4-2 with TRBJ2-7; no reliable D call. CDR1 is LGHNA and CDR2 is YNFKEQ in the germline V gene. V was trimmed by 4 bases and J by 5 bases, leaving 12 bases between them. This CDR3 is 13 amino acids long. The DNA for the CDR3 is TGTGCCAGCAGCCCTCGTGTGGCGGACGAGCAGTACTTC. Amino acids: CASSPRVADEQYF.

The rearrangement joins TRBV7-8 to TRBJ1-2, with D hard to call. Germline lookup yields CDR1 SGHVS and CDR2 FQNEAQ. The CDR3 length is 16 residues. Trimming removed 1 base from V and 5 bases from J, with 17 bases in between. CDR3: CASSLDLATAQYGYTF. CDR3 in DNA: TGTGCCAGCAGCTTAGACTTGGCTACAGCCCAGTATGGCTACACCTTC.

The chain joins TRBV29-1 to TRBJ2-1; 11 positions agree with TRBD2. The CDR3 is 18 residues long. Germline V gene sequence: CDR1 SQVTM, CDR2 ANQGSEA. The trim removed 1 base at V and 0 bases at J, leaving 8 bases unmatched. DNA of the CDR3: TGCAGCGTTGAAGGACTAGCGGGAAATCGAATCTCCTACAATGAGCAGTTCTTC. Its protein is CSVEGLAGNRISYNEQFF.

CDR3 sequence reads: CASSQENRGLADTQYF. In DNA form, the CDR3 reads TGCGCCAGCAGCCAAGAAAACAGGGGGCTGGCAGATACGCAGTATTTT. The chain couples TRBV4-1 to TRBJ2-3; 9 nucleotides agree with TRBD1. Germline V CDR1 and CDR2: MGHRA, YSYEKL. The V and J ends lost 0 bases and 4 bases, in that order; junction bases with no gene match: 5. This CDR3 has 16 amino acids.

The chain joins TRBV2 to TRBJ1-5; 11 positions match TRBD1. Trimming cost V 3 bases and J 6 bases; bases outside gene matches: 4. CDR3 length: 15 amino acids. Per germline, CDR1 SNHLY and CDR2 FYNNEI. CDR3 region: CASSDGQGASQPQHF. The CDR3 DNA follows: TGTGCCAGCAGTGACGGACAGGGGGCAAGTCAGCCCCAGCATTTT.

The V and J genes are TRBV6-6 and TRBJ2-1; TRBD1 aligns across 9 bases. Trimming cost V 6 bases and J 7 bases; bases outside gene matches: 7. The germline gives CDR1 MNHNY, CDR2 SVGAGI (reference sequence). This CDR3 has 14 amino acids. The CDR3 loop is CASSSGTGFNEQFF. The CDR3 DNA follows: TGTGCCAGCAGCTCCGGGACAGGGTTTAATGAGCAGTTCTTC.

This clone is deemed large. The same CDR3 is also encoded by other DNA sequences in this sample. The CDR3 sequence is CATSRGRSYEQYF. CDR3 in DNA: TGTGCCACCAGCAGAGGGAGGTCCTACGAGCAGTACTTC. The chain employs TRBV15 and TRBJ2-7; maybe TRBD2 (5 bases). Trimming left V 1 base short and J 1 base short, with 5 bases between. Germline CDR1 reads LNHNV; CDR2 reads YYDKDF (reference sequence). This CDR3 has 13 amino acids.

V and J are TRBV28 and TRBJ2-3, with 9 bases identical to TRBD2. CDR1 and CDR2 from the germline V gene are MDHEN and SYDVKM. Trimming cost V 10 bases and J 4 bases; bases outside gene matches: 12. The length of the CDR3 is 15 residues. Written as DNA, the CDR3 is TGTGCCATAAATCGATTAGCGGGAGTTCCAGATACGCAGTATTTT. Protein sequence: CAINRLAGVPDTQYF.

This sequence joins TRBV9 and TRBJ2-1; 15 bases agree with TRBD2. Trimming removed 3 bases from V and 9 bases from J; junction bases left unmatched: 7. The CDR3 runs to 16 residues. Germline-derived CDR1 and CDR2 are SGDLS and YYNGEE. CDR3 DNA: TGTGCCAGCAGCGCTAAGGGACTAGCGGGAGGAGGTGAGCAGTTCTTC. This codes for CASSAKGLAGGGEQFF.

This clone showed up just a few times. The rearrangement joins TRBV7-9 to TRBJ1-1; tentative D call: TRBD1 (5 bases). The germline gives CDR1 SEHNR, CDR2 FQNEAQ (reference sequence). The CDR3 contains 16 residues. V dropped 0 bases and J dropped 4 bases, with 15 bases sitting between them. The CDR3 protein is CASSLAVSGRSTEAFF. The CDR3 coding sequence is TGTGCCAGCAGCTTAGCGGTATCAGGGCGAAGCACTGAAGCTTTCTTT. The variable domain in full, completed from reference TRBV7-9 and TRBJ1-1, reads DTGVSQNPRHKITKRGQNVTFRCDPISEHNRLYWYRQTLGQGPEFLTYFQNEAQLEKSRLLSDRFSAERPKGSFSTLEIQRTEQGDSAMYLCASSLAVSGRSTEAFFGQGTRLTVV.

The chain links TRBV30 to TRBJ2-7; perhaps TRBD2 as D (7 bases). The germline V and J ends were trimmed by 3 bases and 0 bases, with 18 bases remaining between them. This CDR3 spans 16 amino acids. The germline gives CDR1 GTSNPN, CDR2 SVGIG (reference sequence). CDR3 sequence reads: CAWRLGGTRSSYEQYF. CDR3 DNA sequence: TGTGCCTGGAGGTTGGGGGGGACAAGGAGCTCCTACGAGCAGTACTTC.

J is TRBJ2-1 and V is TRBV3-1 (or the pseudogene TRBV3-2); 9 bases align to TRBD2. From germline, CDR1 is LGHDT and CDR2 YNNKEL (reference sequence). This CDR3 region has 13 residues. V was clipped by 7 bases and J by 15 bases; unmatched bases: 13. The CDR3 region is CASTEEPGGRAFF. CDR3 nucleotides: TGTGCCAGCACCGAAGAGCCAGGCGGGAGGGCGTTCTTC.